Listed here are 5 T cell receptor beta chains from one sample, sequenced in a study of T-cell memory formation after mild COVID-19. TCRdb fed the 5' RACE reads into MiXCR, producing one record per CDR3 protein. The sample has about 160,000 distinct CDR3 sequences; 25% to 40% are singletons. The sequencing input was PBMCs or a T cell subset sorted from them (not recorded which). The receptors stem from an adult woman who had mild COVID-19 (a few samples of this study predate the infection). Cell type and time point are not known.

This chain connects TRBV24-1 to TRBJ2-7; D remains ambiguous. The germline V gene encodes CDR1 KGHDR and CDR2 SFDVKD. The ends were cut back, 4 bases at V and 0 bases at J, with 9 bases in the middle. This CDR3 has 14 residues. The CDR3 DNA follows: TGTGCCACCAGTGACCCCGCCAGCTCCTACGAGCAGTACTTC. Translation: CATSDPASSYEQYF.

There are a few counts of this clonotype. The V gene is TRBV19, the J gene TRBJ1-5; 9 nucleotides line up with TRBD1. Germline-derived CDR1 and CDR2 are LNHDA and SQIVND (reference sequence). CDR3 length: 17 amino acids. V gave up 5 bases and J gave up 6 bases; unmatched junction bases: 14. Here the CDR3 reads CASSATQGARARQPQHF. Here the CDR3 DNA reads TGTGCCAGTAGTGCAACACAGGGGGCGCGGGCCCGTCAGCCCCAGCATTTT.

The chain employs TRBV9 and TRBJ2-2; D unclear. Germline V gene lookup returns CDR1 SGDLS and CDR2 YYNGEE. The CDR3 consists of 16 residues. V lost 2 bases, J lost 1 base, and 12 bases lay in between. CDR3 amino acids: CASSVSRWLNTGELFF. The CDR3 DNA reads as TGTGCCAGCAGCGTTTCACGGTGGCTGAACACCGGGGAGCTGTTTTTT.

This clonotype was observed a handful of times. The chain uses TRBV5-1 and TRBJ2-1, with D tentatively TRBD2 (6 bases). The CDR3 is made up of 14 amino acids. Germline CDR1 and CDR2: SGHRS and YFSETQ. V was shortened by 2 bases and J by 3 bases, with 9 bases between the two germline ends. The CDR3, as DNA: TGCGCCAGCAGCTTCCGACTAGGCTACAATGAGCAGTTCTTC. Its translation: CASSFRLGYNEQFF.

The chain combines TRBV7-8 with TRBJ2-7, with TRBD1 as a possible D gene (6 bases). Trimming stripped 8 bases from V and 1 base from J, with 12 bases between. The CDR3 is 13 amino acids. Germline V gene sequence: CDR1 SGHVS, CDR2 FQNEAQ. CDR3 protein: CASAPRGSYEQYF. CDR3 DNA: TGTGCCAGCGCCCCCAGGGGTTCCTACGAGCAGTACTTC.